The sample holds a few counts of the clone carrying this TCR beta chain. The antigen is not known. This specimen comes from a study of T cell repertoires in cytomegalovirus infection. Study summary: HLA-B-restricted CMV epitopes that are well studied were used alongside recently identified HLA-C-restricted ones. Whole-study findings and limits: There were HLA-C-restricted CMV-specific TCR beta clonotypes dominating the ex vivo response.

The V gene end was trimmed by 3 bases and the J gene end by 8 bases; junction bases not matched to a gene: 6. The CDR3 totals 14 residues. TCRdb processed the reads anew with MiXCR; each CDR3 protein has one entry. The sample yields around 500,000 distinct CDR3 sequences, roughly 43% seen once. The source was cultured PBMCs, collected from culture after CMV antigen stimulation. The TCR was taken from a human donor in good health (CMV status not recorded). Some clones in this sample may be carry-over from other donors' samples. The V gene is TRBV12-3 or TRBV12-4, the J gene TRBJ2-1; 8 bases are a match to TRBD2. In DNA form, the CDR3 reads TGTGCCAGCAGTTTCCAGCGGGAGCTCGATGAGCAGTTCTTC. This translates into CASSFQRELDEQFF.